This section outlines one T cell receptor beta chain sequence together with its context. The antigen remains unidentified. This entry belongs to a study of cytomegalovirus exposure and HLA in healthy donors. As for the study in general: Prior work identified around 110 million unique TCR beta sequences in 150 million to 200 million T cells. Notes on the study in general: When a later analysis compared HLA-associated TCR beta chains with equally common others, the HLA-associated chains turned out to be more clonally expanded and to have lower generation probabilities.

Those who donated were healthy bone marrow donors. Trimming cost V 6 bases and J 2 bases; bases outside gene matches: 6. Per germline, CDR1 MNHNY and CDR2 SVGAGI (reference sequence). The CDR3 spans 14 residues. The PCR contained 60 Vbeta and 13 Jbeta primers. The assay was immunoSEQ multiplex PCR, and TCRdb's table has in-frame clones only and misses some. The sample lists about 140,000 clones, more than 60% occurring once. This receptor was taken from a woman in her sixties in good health and CMV-seronegative. Sequencing was carried out using PBMCs. The rearrangement joins TRBV6-6 to TRBJ2-7; TRBD2 agrees at 8 bases. CDR3: CASSLSGDTYEQYF. The CDR3 DNA sequence: TGTGCCAGCAGCCTTAGCGGGGATACCTACGAGCAGTACTTC.